Each of the 6 T cell receptor beta chains below was sequenced from the same sample in a study of shared clonotypes between healthy human individuals. Terminally differentiated effector memory CD45RA+ cells were excluded by CCR7 positive selection of CD45RO-negative cells. Only in-frame clones appear in the TCRdb table, and some are missing; sequencing was by immunoSEQ multiplex PCR. Here the sample spans 2 million or so clones, about 95% being singletons. Sequenced: naive CD8+ T cells sorted from blood. The receptors shown here come from a man aged 18 to 29 in good health.

The V gene is TRBV14, the J gene TRBJ2-1, with 11 nucleotides matching TRBD2. The CDR3 sequence is 19 residues long. Germline-derived CDR1 and CDR2 are SGHDN and FVKESK. Trimming removed 0 bases from V and 3 bases from J; junction bases left unmatched: 10. The CDR3 region is CASSQEASGRTRVYNEQFF. As DNA, the CDR3 is TGTGCCAGCAGCCAAGAAGCTAGCGGGAGGACCCGGGTCTACAATGAGCAGTTCTTC.

V and J are TRBV27 and TRBJ2-5; 8 positions match TRBD1. Trimming at V came to 7 bases and at J to 4 bases, leaving 5 bases not matched to a gene. The CDR3 sequence is 13 residues long. Germline CDR1 reads MNHEY; CDR2 reads SMNVEV (reference sequence). CDR3 bases: TGTGCCAGCACCAAGACAGGGGCAGAGACCCAGTACTTC. Translation: CASTKTGAETQYF.

The V call is TRBV4-1, the J call TRBJ2-7; D gene uncertain. The germline CDR1 and CDR2 sequences are MGHRA and YSYEKL. The germline V and J ends were trimmed by 1 base and 0 bases, with 13 bases remaining between them. This CDR3 has 16 amino acids. Written as DNA, the CDR3 is TGCGCCAGCAGCCAAGGCCCGGTCCTGAGCTCCTACGAGCAGTACTTC. Translation: CASSQGPVLSSYEQYF.

The rearrangement links TRBV7-9 to TRBJ2-1; D possibly corresponds to TRBD2 (6 bases). The CDR3 covers 14 residues. The V gene lost 3 bases and the J gene lost 4 bases, with 10 bases spanning the gap. CDR1 is SEHNR and CDR2 is FQNEAQ in the germline V gene (reference sequence). The CDR3 nucleotides read TGTGCCAGCAGCTTGCCGGGGGAATACAATGAGCAGTTCTTC. Amino acids: CASSLPGEYNEQFF.

The genes are TRBV27 and TRBJ2-3, with 10 bases identical to TRBD2. Trimming took 1 base from V and 4 from J; bases not matched to a gene: 2. The CDR3 spans 15 residues. Germline loops: CDR1 MNHEY, CDR2 SMNVEV (reference sequence). This CDR3 is CASSLWLAGADTQYF. CDR3 in DNA: TGTGCCAGCAGTTTATGGCTAGCGGGAGCAGATACGCAGTATTTT.

This rearrangement joins TRBV6-5 to TRBJ2-3; the match to TRBD1 covers 9 bases. Germline V gene data show CDR1 as MNHEY and CDR2 as SVGAGI. V gave up 2 bases and J gave up 1 base; unmatched junction bases: 1. CDR3 size: 15 residues. The CDR3 DNA reads TGTGCCAGCAGTTACCGGGACAGGGGCACAGATACGCAGTATTTT. It specifies CASSYRDRGTDTQYF.